This TCR beta chain was retrieved from a study of shared clonotypes between healthy human individuals. Study-level points and caveats: In contrast to clonotypes shared by all four donors, non-shared clonotypes had lower generation probabilities.

About this clone itself: No antigen is known for it.

Germline V gives CDR1 SGHTA, CDR2 FQGTGA. Between the trimmed V and J ends, which lost 0 bases and 0 bases, there was a span of 9 bases. This CDR3 has 16 amino acids. Genomic DNA (from each subset) was split evenly across several immunoSEQ plates. Method: immunoSEQ multiplex PCR; TCRdb's copy keeps in-frame clones and lacks some. The data hold about a million clones, with 60% to 85% observed a single time. The sequencing input was memory CD4+ T cells from PBMCs. Subset meaning: CD45RA-negative fraction. The V and J genes are TRBV7-3 and TRBJ2-1, with D possibly being TRBD1 (6 bases). The sequence was obtained from a man aged 18 to 30 in good health. Some clones in this sample may be carry-over from other donors' samples. The CDR3 is CASSLTWDTSYNEQFF. CDR3 DNA sequence: TGTGCCAGCAGCTTAACCTGGGACACCTCCTACAATGAGCAGTTCTTC.